This TCR beta chain was sequenced during a study of tumor-infiltrating lymphocytes in primary liver carcinoma. On the study more broadly: Both sexes were represented among patients, who were 30 to 69 years old. Points from the study as a whole: The 250 largest clones made up significantly more of tumor than blood repertoires (p = 0.039).

RNA and DNA were co-extracted from about 19-30 mg of unsorted bulk tissue. Each individual tumor supplied samples from five separate regions. All tumor samples contained more than 80% viable tumor cells. From 400 to 550 ng total RNA, TCR beta cDNA was generated with a primer in the constant region. Generation of the TCR beta libraries relied on three nested multiplex PCR rounds using slightly modified ARM-PCR. The two initial PCR rounds, roughly 9 cycles each, used TRBV1-TRBV30 forward and C-beta reverse primers. TCRdb reprocessed the multiplex PCR reads with MiXCR, giving one entry per CDR3 protein. The table records roughly 100,000 distinct CDR3 sequences, around 80% of them present only once. Only one count was recorded for this clonotype. Its antigen is unidentified. At one of its ends the junction is not consistent with the germline gene, which may arise from a read error. The CDR3 consists of 14 residues.

The sample was liver tumor tissue from sampling region 3. Regarding subset: tumor region T3, left-lateral pole. This receptor was taken from a man in his forties or fifties with primary liver carcinoma and hepatitis B virus infection. The chain is built from TRBV12-3 or TRBV12-4 and TRBJ2-2; a weak D match, TRBD2 (5 bases). CDR3 sequence reads: CASSLSDYTGELFF. CDR3 nucleotide sequence: TGTGCCAGTAGTTTATCGGACTACACCGGGGAGCTGTTTTTT.